This TCR beta chain emerged from a study of T cells after yellow fever vaccination. TCRdb analysed the 5' RACE reads with MiXCR anew, one entry per CDR3 protein. The data contain some 250,000 distinct CDR3 sequences, approximately 3.6% of them singletons. There are many counts of this clonotype. V was shortened by 6 bases and J by 5 bases, with 16 bases between the two germline ends. CDR1 is SGHVS and CDR2 is FQNEAQ in the germline V gene. The CDR3 consists of 14 residues. The receptor comes from a man aged 18 to 30 who received the YFV17D yellow fever vaccine. This chain uses TRBV7-8 with TRBJ2-5; D tentatively fits TRBD1 or TRBD2 (7 bases each). Here the sequenced sample was PBMCs, taken 15 days after the yellow fever booster vaccination. The CDR3 sequence is CASRSDREGETQYF. CDR3 in DNA: TGTGCCAGCAGAAGTGACAGGGAGGGGGAGACCCAGTACTTC.